Listed below are T cell receptor beta chains from one sample, sequenced in a study of CD8 T cells in Susac syndrome. TCRdb reprocessed the immunoSEQ multiplex PCR reads with MiXCR, giving one entry per CDR3 protein. The sample holds about 180,000 distinct CDR3 sequences, roughly 94% seen once. Sequences were obtained from CD4+ T cells from PBMCs. All receptors derive from a human donor with Susac syndrome. The CDR3 runs from the conserved cysteine through the conserved F or W. The D gene is left open where the match is weak.

TRBV2	NA	16	TRBJ2-4	CASRGPRLLAKNIQYF
TRBV6-6	NA	15	TRBJ2-1	CASSYSRSGTGEQFF
TRBV4-1	NA	13	TRBJ2-1	CASSQGWVGEQFF
TRBV5-1	TRBD2	17	TRBJ2-7	CASSLGPSGGSSYEQYF
TRBV11-2	TRBD1	15	TRBJ1-2	CASSLLTGGAGGYTF
TRBV7-2	TRBD2	16	TRBJ2-3	CASSLGGRELPDTQYF
TRBV29-1	NA	12	TRBJ1-1	CSALPQAEGAFF
TRBV20-1	NA	12	TRBJ2-5	CSARDWGETQYF
TRBV6-6	NA	12	TRBJ1-6	CASSYRDSPLHF
TRBV14	NA	15	TRBJ1-2	CASSQSNRAGYGYTF
TRBV18	NA	16	TRBJ2-7	CASSSPTSRGRIEQYF
TRBV4-3	NA	17	TRBJ2-3	CASSQDSWGRSADTQYF
TRBV10-3	NA	17	TRBJ1-5	CAISESLLLNSHQPQHF
TRBV10-3	TRBD2	16	TRBJ2-3	CAISESGLAGGDTQYF
TRBV5-6	NA	14	TRBJ2-5	CASSLVGTQETQYF
TRBV20-1	TRBD2	17	TRBJ2-1	CSARDGGTSGFYNEQFF
TRBV21-1	NA	15	TRBJ1-1	CASSRNRGGGTEAFF
TRBV7-3	NA	13	TRBJ2-5	CASSLMPDETQYF
TRBV14	NA	13	TRBJ1-2	CASSVGQRDGYTF
TRBV24-1	NA	15	TRBJ2-1	CATGTVRGSYNEQFF
TRBV7-9	TRBD2	13	TRBJ2-1	CASSLAGDNEQFF
TRBV30	TRBD2	13	TRBJ2-5	CAWSMTSGGTQYF
TRBV5-1	NA	15	TRBJ2-7	CASNSDGRNNGEQYF
TRBV25-1	NA	15	TRBJ2-7	CASSGLPGHPLEQYF
TRBV4-2	TRBD1	18	TRBJ2-7	CASSQDLGITGQTYEQYF
TRBV7-9	NA	14	TRBJ1-5	CASSLGGSAGPQHF
TRBV20-1	TRBD2	15	TRBJ2-3	CSATPLAGRTDTQYF
TRBV29-1	NA	14	TRBJ2-2	CSAARGGNTGELFF
TRBV18	TRBD1	16	TRBJ1-3	CASSRTGGSSGNTIYF
TRBV5-1	TRBD1	14	TRBJ1-1	CASSVGQGNTEAFF
TRBV2	NA	14	TRBJ2-1	CASSEARSYNEQFF
TRBV18	TRBD1	15	TRBJ2-1	CASSPVTGGANEQFF
TRBV18	NA	14	TRBJ2-7	CASSPLDSGTEQYF